The 10 T cell receptor beta chains below were found in one sample sequenced in a study of control samples from healthy donors and cancer patients. Libraries were prepared by immunoSEQ multiplex PCR; TCRdb keeps only in-frame clonotypes and omits some of them. Among 90,000 to 150,000 clones listed, more than 70% were seen once. Sequencing used blood. These receptors originate from a man aged 40-55 years in good health.

The chain links TRBV24-1 to TRBJ2-6, with D uncertain. The V gene lost 5 bases and the J gene lost 4 bases, with 14 bases spanning the gap. Germline CDR1 and CDR2: KGHDR and SFDVKD. This CDR3 region has 16 residues. The CDR3 coding sequence is TGTGCCACCAGTGCTTCCGGGCGGACGGGGGCCAACGTCCTGACTTTC. This codes for CATSASGRTGANVLTF.

The chain uses TRBV7-9 and TRBJ1-4; 10 bases align to TRBD1. J lost 8 bases, V lost 6 bases, and 6 bases had no gene match. The CDR3 is made up of 14 amino acids. The germline gives CDR1 SEHNR, CDR2 FQNEAQ (reference sequence). The CDR3 spells CASRLRDRGEKLFF. CDR3 bases: TGTGCCAGCAGATTACGGGACAGGGGCGAAAAACTGTTTTTT.

The genes are TRBV12-3 or TRBV12-4 and TRBJ2-5; TRBD1 matches 7 bases. After removal of 8 bases from V and 7 bases from J, the junction contained 7 bases not matched to a gene. The CDR3 consists of 12 residues. The CDR3 loop is CASRPGQATQYF. The CDR3 nucleotides are TGTGCCAGCCGTCCAGGACAGGCGACCCAGTACTTC.

This chain links TRBV4-1 with TRBJ1-6; TRBD1 might be the D (6 bases). The germline gives CDR1 MGHRA, CDR2 YSYEKL. V was clipped by 3 bases and J by 3 bases, with 15 bases between them. The CDR3 has 17 amino acids. The CDR3 sequence: CASSQVRQANYNSPLHF. CDR3 in DNA: TGCGCCAGCAGCCAGGTCAGACAGGCTAACTATAATTCACCCCTCCACTTT.

V usage is TRBV9 and J usage is TRBJ2-1; TRBD1 matches 8 bases. Trimming cost V 4 bases and J 4 bases; bases outside gene matches: 7. This CDR3 region has 15 residues. Germline CDR1 and CDR2: SGDLS and YYNGEE. The CDR3 DNA reads TGTGCCAGCAGCTCAGGACAGGGTATATACAATGAGCAGTTCTTC. This sequence encodes CASSSGQGIYNEQFF.

The chain joins TRBV27 to TRBJ1-5; tentative D call: TRBD1 (6 bases). Trimming removed 3 bases from V and 5 bases from J, with 14 bases in between. Germline-derived CDR1 and CDR2 are MNHEY and SMNVEV (reference sequence). CDR3 length: 15 amino acids. In nucleotides, the CDR3 is TGTGCCAGCAGTTTCTTTTACGGGGGCGATCAGCCCCAGCATTTT. Amino acids: CASSFFYGGDQPQHF.

The chain combines TRBV9 with TRBJ2-2, with a tentative D call TRBD2 (5 bases). This CDR3 comprises 14 residues. From germline, CDR1 is SGDLS and CDR2 YYNGEE. Trimming left V 4 bases short and J 2 bases short, with 9 bases between. As DNA, the CDR3 is TGTGCCAGCAGCATCCGGGGAAACACCGGGGAGCTGTTTTTT. This codes for CASSIRGNTGELFF. Supplemented by reference TRBV9 and TRBJ2-2, the full variable domain reads DSGVTQTPKHLITATGQRVTLRCSPRSGDLSVYWYQQSLDQGLQFLIQYYNGEERAKGNILERFSAQQFPDLHSELNLSSLELGDSALYFCASSIRGNTGELFFGEGSRLTVL.

The chain joins TRBV6-1 to TRBJ1-5; D call uncertain. The CDR3 is 14 amino acids. Germline CDR1 and CDR2: MNHNS and SASEGT. Trimming cost V 2 bases and J 10 bases, with 15 bases left between them. CDR3 in amino acids: CASSERWGTYPQHF. The CDR3 nucleotides read TGTGCCAGCAGTGAAAGGTGGGGAACCTATCCCCAGCATTTT.

The chain uses TRBV5-1 and TRBJ2-2; D is unclear. The CDR3 extends over 15 amino acids. Germline V gene sequence: CDR1 SGHRS, CDR2 YFSETQ. The V gene lost 6 bases and the J gene lost 1 base, with 13 bases spanning the gap. CDR3 in amino acids: CASKRVGKNTGELFF. CDR3 bases: TGCGCCAGCAAACGTGTCGGCAAGAACACCGGGGAGCTGTTTTTT.

In nucleotides, the CDR3 is TGTGCCAGCAGTATTCGGACAGGGGCCTGGTACGAGCAGTACTTC. Amino acid sequence: CASSIRTGAWYEQYF. This chain links TRBV6-5 with TRBJ2-7; TRBD1 aligns across 9 bases. J lost 4 bases, V lost 5 bases, and 9 bases had no gene match. CDR3 length: 15 amino acids. Germline lookup yields CDR1 MNHEY and CDR2 SVGAGI.